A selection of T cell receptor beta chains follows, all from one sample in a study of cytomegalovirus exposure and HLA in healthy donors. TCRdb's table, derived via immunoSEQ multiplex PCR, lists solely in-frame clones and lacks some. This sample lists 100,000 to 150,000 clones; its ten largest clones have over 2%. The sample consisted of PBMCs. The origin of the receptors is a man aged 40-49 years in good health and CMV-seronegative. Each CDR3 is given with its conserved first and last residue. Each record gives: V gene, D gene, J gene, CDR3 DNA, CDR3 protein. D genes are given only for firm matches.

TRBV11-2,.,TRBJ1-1,TGTGCCAGCAGCTTAGAACTTACAGGAAACACTGAAGCTTTCTTT,CASSLELTGNTEAFF
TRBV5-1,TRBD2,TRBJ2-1,TGCGCCAGCAGCTACGGGGGTCTTCTAGCGGGAGTTTTAAATGAGCAGTTCTTC,CASSYGGLLAGVLNEQFF
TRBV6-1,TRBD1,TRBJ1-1,TGTGCCAGCATGGGTCCCAGGGGGATGAACACTGAAGCTTTCTTT,CASMGPRGMNTEAFF
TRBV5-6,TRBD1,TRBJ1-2,TGTGCCAGCACCTCCGGACAGGCTTTTAACTATGGCTACACCTTC,CASTSGQAFNYGYTF
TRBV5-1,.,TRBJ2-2,TGCGCCAGCAGCCTGGGACTTAACACCGGGGAGCCGTTTTTT,CASSLGLNTGEPFF
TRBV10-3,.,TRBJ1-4,TGTGCCATCAGTGATAGAGGCACCCAGACCTATGAAAAACTGTTTTTT,CAISDRGTQTYEKLFF
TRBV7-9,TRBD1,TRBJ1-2,TGTGCCAGCAGCTATTCCGGGGGGACAGGATATGTCTATGGCTACACCTTC,CASSYSGGTGYVYGYTF
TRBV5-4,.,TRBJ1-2,TGTGCCAGCGATTACCTGGAGGGTCCTCAGGATGGCTACACCTTC,CASDYLEGPQDGYTF
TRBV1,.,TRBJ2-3,TGCACCAGCAGCCAAGATCCCACTAGCGCTAGCACAGATACGCAGTATTTT,CTSSQDPTSASTDTQYF
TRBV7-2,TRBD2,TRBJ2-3,TGTGCCAGCAGCCCTGGACTAGTGCCAGATACGCAGTATTTT,CASSPGLVPDTQYF
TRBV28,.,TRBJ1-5,TGTGCCAGCAGTGCTACTCGGACAGTGGGCAATCAGCCCCAGCATTTT,CASSATRTVGNQPQHF
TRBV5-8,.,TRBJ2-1,TGTGCCAGCAGCCTAGAGACTAGGGATGACAATGAGCAGTTCTTC,CASSLETRDDNEQFF
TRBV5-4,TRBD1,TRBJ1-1,TGTGCCAGCAGCTTGGATCAGGGGGCGAGGACTGAAGCTTTCTTT,CASSLDQGARTEAFF
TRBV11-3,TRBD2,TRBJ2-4,TGTGCCAGCAGCTTAACTAGCGTGTTACTGAAAAACATTCAGTACTTC,CASSLTSVLLKNIQYF
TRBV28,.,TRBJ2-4,TGTGCCAGCAGTTTGATTAGTAAGGCCAAAAACATTCAGTACTTC,CASSLISKAKNIQYF
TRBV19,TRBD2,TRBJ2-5,TGTGCCAGTAGCCATCCTAGCGGTGGTGGGGAGACCCAGTACTTC,CASSHPSGGGETQYF
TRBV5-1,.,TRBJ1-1,TGCGCCAGCAGCGTGACGGCTGTCCCAGGGAAAGCTTTCTTT,CASSVTAVPGKAFF
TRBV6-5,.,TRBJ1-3,TGTGCCAGCAGTTACGCGGGAGGTGCTGGAAACACCATATATTTT,CASSYAGGAGNTIYF
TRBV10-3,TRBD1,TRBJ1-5,TGTGCCATCGCTCCCGACAGGGATAGAGAGCCCCAGCATTTT,CAIAPDRDREPQHF
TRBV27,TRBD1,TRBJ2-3,TGTGCCAGCAGCTCCGGGACAGGCACGAATACGCAGTATTTT,CASSSGTGTNTQYF
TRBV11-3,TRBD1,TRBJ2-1,TGTGCCAGCAGCTTAGTCGACAGGGGTGGGGATGAGCAGTTCTTC,CASSLVDRGGDEQFF
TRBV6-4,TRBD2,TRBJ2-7,TGTGCCAGCAGTCGGACTAGCGGAAGCTCCTACGAGCAGTACTTC,CASSRTSGSSYEQYF
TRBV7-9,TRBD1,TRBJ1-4,TGTGCCAGCAGCTCCGACAGGGGAGCCGGTGAAAAACTGTTTTTT,CASSSDRGAGEKLFF
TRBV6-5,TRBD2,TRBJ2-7,TGTGCCAGCAGCCAGTGGGGGGGAGGGGTCGACGAGCAGTACTTC,CASSQWGGGVDEQYF
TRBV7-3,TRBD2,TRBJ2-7,TGTGCCAGCAGTCTAGCGGGAGGGCCCGACGAGCAGTACTTC,CASSLAGGPDEQYF
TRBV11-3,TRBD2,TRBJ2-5,TGTGCCAGCAGCTTTACACTCGGACTAGCCGGGCGATGGACCCAGTACTTC,CASSFTLGLAGRWTQYF
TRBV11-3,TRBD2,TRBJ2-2,TGTGCCAGCACCCGGGGAGGGCGGGCCGGGGAGCTGTTTTTT,CASTRGGRAGELFF
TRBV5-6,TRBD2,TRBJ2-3,TGTGCCAGCAGCTTGGATGCGACTAGCCTCACAGATACGCAGTATTTT,CASSLDATSLTDTQYF
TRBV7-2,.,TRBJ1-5,TGTGCCAGCAGCACCTGGGGGGGCAATAGCAATCAGCCCCAGCATTTT,CASSTWGGNSNQPQHF
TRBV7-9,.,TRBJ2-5,TGTGCCAGCAGTAATGGGGCCGGCCAGACCCAGTACTTC,CASSNGAGQTQYF
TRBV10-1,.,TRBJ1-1,TGCGCCAGCAAAGACAGAATTAACACTGAAGCTTTCTTT,CASKDRINTEAFF
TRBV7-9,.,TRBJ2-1,TGTGCCAGCAGCTTAGATATGAGTAGTGAGCAGTTCTTC,CASSLDMSSEQFF